One and the same sample provided the 13 T cell receptor beta chains below, sequenced in a study of vaccination and CD4 T cells after COVID-19. Their recognized antigens are unknown. Scientists ran DNA taken from cultured CD4+ T cells through the Oncomine TCR Beta short-read assay for sequencing. TCRdb redid the calling of the PCR reads with MiXCR, one entry per CDR3 protein. Among approximately 15,000 distinct CDR3 sequences listed, 40% to 60% were seen once. Treatment of the sample: approximately nine-day PBMC culture with coronavirus spike peptide pools or control peptides (ViraFEST assay). The specimen was CD4+ T cells from blood, cultured in vitro. The source of these receptors is a human donor who had recovered from COVID-19.

This chain links TRBV6-2 or TRBV6-3 with TRBJ1-5; 9 bases are shared with TRBD1. V shed 7 bases and J 5 bases; nucleotides not matched to a gene: 9. Per the germline V gene, CDR1 is MNHEY and CDR2 is SVGEGT. The CDR3 covers 15 residues. CDR3 DNA: TGTGCCAGCATAGGTATCGGACAGGGGCATCAGCCCCAGCATTTT. This gives the protein CASIGIGQGHQPQHF.

This clonotype was detected a few times. The V gene is TRBV20-1, the J gene TRBJ2-1; D is possibly TRBD1 or TRBD2 (5 bases each). Trimming removed 5 bases at V and 5 bases at J, with 16 bases between. This CDR3 is built from 14 residues. Germline CDR1 DFQATT, CDR2 SNEGSKA (reference sequence). The CDR3 region is CSAPLWGKNNEQFF. For the CDR3, the DNA is TGCAGTGCTCCCTTATGGGGGAAGAACAATGAGCAGTTCTTC.

The rearrangement uses TRBV19 and TRBJ2-1, with TRBD1 matching over 8 bases. CDR1 and CDR2 from the germline V gene are LNHDA and SQIVND (reference sequence). CDR3 length: 15 residues. J was trimmed by 6 bases and V by 5 bases; bases with no gene match: 9. CDR3 nucleotides: TGTGCCAGTAGTCTTGACAGGGGTTTGTTCAATGAGCAGTTCTTC. It yields the protein CASSLDRGLFNEQFF.

This CDR3 reads CASSLSAGEQYF. CDR3 in DNA: TGTGCCAGCAGTTTATCGGCGGGCGAGCAGTACTTC. The chain employs TRBV28 and TRBJ2-7; D perhaps matches TRBD2 (5 bases). V shed 1 base and J shed 6 bases, with 7 bases lying between them. The CDR3 has 12 residues. Germline-derived CDR1 and CDR2 are MDHEN and SYDVKM.

The rearrangement joins TRBV27 to TRBJ1-5; 7 bases map to TRBD1. CDR1 and CDR2 (germline): MNHEY, SMNVEV (reference sequence). The trim removed 9 bases at V and 6 bases at J, leaving 5 bases unmatched. The CDR3 spans 12 residues. CDR3 protein: CASQGVGQPQHF. CDR3 DNA: TGTGCCAGTCAGGGGGTAGGTCAGCCCCAGCATTTT.

This rearrangement joins TRBV19 to TRBJ2-5; 13 nucleotides agree with TRBD2. Germline assignment: CDR1 LNHDA and CDR2 SQIVND (reference sequence). CDR3 length: 16 amino acids. V lost 4 bases, J lost 4 bases, and 6 bases stayed unmatched. In DNA, the CDR3 is TGTGCCAGTAGTAGGACTAGCGGGAGATTTGGAGAGACCCAGTACTTC. The encoded protein is CASSRTSGRFGETQYF.

In this sample, this clonotype turned up a few times. J is TRBJ2-3 and V is TRBV6-2 or TRBV6-3; D is undetermined. Trimming took 2 bases from V and 7 from J, leaving 7 bases between them. The length of the CDR3 is 12 residues. CDR1 and CDR2 from the germline V gene are MNHEY and SVGEGT. The CDR3: CASSYDGYTQYF. CDR3 coding DNA: TGTGCCAGCAGTTACGACGGGTATACGCAGTATTTT.

The chain recombines TRBV4-3 with TRBJ2-3; a weak D match, TRBD1 (5 bases). V was cut by 0 bases and J by 2 bases, with 9 bases left in between. Germline V gene data show CDR1 as LGHNA and CDR2 as YSLEER. The CDR3 runs 15 residues. CDR3 amino acids: CASSQEGQITDTQYF. The DNA of the CDR3 is TGCGCCAGCAGCCAAGAGGGGCAGATCACAGATACGCAGTATTTT.

This clonotype was recorded only once. The V call is TRBV12-3 or TRBV12-4, the J call TRBJ2-3; 9 nucleotides match TRBD2. Trimming removed 3 bases from V and 3 bases from J; junction bases left unmatched: 13. The CDR3 contains 18 residues. CDR3 sequence reads: CASSLLGVAGVRTDTQYF. CDR3 in DNA: TGTGCCAGCAGTTTGCTCGGAGTAGCGGGGGTTAGGACAGATACGCAGTATTTT.

The V gene is TRBV5-1, the J gene TRBJ2-5; 9 bases are shared with TRBD1. The trim removed 4 bases at V and 6 bases at J, leaving 13 bases unmatched. Germline V gives CDR1 SGHRS, CDR2 YFSETQ. The CDR3 loop spans 16 amino acids. CDR3 sequence: CASSPNTGGEAKTQYF. The CDR3 nucleotides read TGCGCCAGCAGCCCTAATACAGGGGGCGAGGCGAAGACCCAGTACTTC.

The gene calls are TRBV10-2 and TRBJ1-2; TRBD1 aligns across 8 bases. The CDR3 sequence is 18 residues long. With 3 bases clipped from V and 7 bases from J, the junction kept 19 bases outside the gene matches. The germline V gene has CDR1 WSHSY and CDR2 SAAADI. CDR3 region: CASSEWSAGGVPHGGYTF. The CDR3 DNA reads as TGCGCCAGCAGTGAATGGAGCGCAGGGGGCGTCCCCCATGGTGGCTACACCTTC.

The genes are TRBV20-1 and TRBJ2-4; D might be TRBD1 or TRBD2, each matching 5 bases. Germline CDR1 DFQATT, CDR2 SNEGSKA (reference sequence). Trimming cost V 8 bases and J 0 bases, with 11 bases left between them. CDR3 length equals 13 residues. In nucleotides, the CDR3 is TGCAGTCCCGAGGGGCTAGCCAAAAACATTCAGTACTTC. Translated, it gives CSPEGLAKNIQYF.

This clonotype showed up just a few times. This chain connects TRBV6-1 to TRBJ1-2, with D uncertain. V was cut by 6 bases and J by 4 bases, with 9 bases left in between. Per the germline V gene, CDR1 is MNHNS and CDR2 is SASEGT. This CDR3 is built from 12 residues. The CDR3 loop reads CASRDGPYGYTF. For the CDR3, the DNA is TGTGCCAGCAGGGACGGCCCCTATGGCTACACCTTC.